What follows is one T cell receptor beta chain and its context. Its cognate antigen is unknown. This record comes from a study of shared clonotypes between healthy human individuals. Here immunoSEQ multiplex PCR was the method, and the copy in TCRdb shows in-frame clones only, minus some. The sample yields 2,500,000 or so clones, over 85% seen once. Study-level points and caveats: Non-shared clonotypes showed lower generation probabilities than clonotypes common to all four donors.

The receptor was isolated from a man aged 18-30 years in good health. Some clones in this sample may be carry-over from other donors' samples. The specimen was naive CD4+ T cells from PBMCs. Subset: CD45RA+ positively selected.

The CDR3 reads CASSRIGTEAFF. Here the CDR3 DNA reads TGTGCCAGCAGTCGCATAGGGACTGAAGCTTTCTTT. V gene TRBV28 combines with J gene TRBJ1-1; D gene ambiguous. V lost 5 bases to trimming and J lost 5 bases, with 9 bases between them. CDR3 length: 12 residues. Germline values: CDR1 MDHEN, CDR2 SYDVKM. Combining the CDR3 with reference TRBV28 and TRBJ1-1 gives the whole variable domain DVKVTQSSRYLVKRTGEKVFLECVQDMDHENMFWYRQDPGLGLRLIYFSYDVKMKEKGDIPEGYSVSREKKERFSLILESASTNQTSMYLCASSRIGTEAFFGQGTRLTVV.